The 11 T cell receptor beta chains listed next were all sequenced from one sample in a study of cytomegalovirus exposure and HLA in healthy donors. With 60 Vbeta and 13 Jbeta primers, the PCR was carried out. Only in-frame clones appear in the TCRdb table, and some are missing; sequencing was by immunoSEQ multiplex PCR. This sample has tens of thousands of clones; approximately 78% occur once, and the top ten carry about 4.5%. The sequencing input was PBMCs. Every receptor here comes from a middle-aged woman in good health and CMV-seropositive.

This sequence joins TRBV4-2 and TRBJ2-3, with 7 bases identical to TRBD2. CDR3 length: 17 residues. The germline V gene encodes CDR1 LGHNA and CDR2 YNFKEQ. V gave up 2 bases and J gave up 1 base; unmatched junction bases: 9. The chain's CDR3 is CASSQLTGLGGTDTQYF. Here the CDR3 DNA reads TGTGCCAGCAGCCAATTGACCGGACTAGGTGGCACAGATACGCAGTATTTT.

The V gene is TRBV2, the J gene TRBJ2-7, with a possible D match to TRBD2 (5 bases). Looked up from germline, CDR1 is SNHLY and CDR2 is FYNNEI. The CDR3 spans 11 residues. Trimming left V 6 bases short and J 5 bases short, with 8 bases between. The CDR3 DNA follows: TGTGCCAGCAGCCGGGAACACGAGCAGTACTTC. This codes for CASSREHEQYF.

This chain uses TRBV29-1 with TRBJ1-1, with 7 bases matching TRBD1. This CDR3 spans 13 amino acids. J gave up 11 bases and V 5 bases, and 14 bases lay outside the gene matches. Germline-derived CDR1 and CDR2 are SQVTM and ANQGSEA. CDR3 region: CSVTWTGPLGAFF. In nucleotides, the CDR3 is TGCAGCGTTACCTGGACAGGCCCTCTGGGGGCTTTCTTT.

The chain is built from TRBV5-6 and TRBJ1-2; 7 bases align to TRBD1. There are 12 residues in the CDR3. The ends lost 4 bases at V and 7 bases at J; junction bases unmatched: 4. The germline V gene encodes CDR1 SGHDT and CDR2 YYEEEE. CDR3 bases: TGTGCCAGCAGCATGGACAGGACTGGCTACACCTTC. It translates to CASSMDRTGYTF. Using reference TRBV5-6 and TRBJ1-2 for the parts outside the CDR3, the full variable domain is DAGVTQSPTHLIKTRGQQVTLRCSPKSGHDTVSWYQQALGQGPQFIFQYYEEEERQRGNFPDRFSGHQFPNYSSELNVNALLLGDSALYLCASSMDRTGYTFGSGTRLTVV.

The chain carries TRBV7-2 and TRBJ2-1; TRBD2 matches at 8 bases. V was clipped by 4 bases and J by 2 bases; unmatched bases: 1. This CDR3 region has 14 residues. Germline-derived CDR1 and CDR2 are SGHTA and FQGNSA. The CDR3 protein is CASSSGLAYNEQFF. CDR3 nucleotides: TGTGCCAGCAGCTCGGGACTAGCCTACAATGAGCAGTTCTTC.

This chain connects TRBV10-3 to TRBJ1-3, with 7 bases identical to TRBD1. The CDR3 sequence is 15 residues long. Trimming at V came to 2 bases and at J to 3 bases, leaving 4 bases not matched to a gene. Germline-derived CDR1 and CDR2 are ENHRY and SYGVKD. CDR3 sequence: CAISEQNRGGNTIYF. The CDR3 DNA reads as TGTGCCATCAGTGAGCAAAACAGGGGTGGAAACACCATATATTTT.

The chain combines TRBV28 with TRBJ1-5; perhaps TRBD1 as D (6 bases). The V and J ends lost 6 bases and 7 bases respectively, with 10 bases between them. Germline V lookup: CDR1 MDHEN, CDR2 SYDVKM. This CDR3 region has 12 residues. CDR3 in DNA: TGTGCCAGCAGCCAAACAGGGCAGCCCCAGCATTTT. Protein sequence: CASSQTGQPQHF.

In DNA form, the CDR3 reads TGTGCCAGCAGCTTAGGGGGCCCTTTTAGCAATCAGCCCCAGCATTTT. Its protein is CASSLGGPFSNQPQHF. The rearrangement uses TRBV11-2 and TRBJ1-5; perhaps TRBD1 as D (5 bases). The CDR3 spans 16 residues. Germline assignment: CDR1 SGHAT and CDR2 FQNNGV. Trimming took 1 base from V and 0 from J, leaving 10 bases between them.

This clone came up a few times. The chain employs TRBV2 and TRBJ1-1, with 11 bases identical to TRBD1. The V segment lost 2 bases and the J segment 9 bases; nucleotides outside the gene matches: 2. Per the germline V gene, CDR1 is SNHLY and CDR2 is FYNNEI. There are 13 residues in the CDR3. In nucleotides, the CDR3 is TGTGCCAGCAGTGAACAGGACAGGGGGCAAGCTTTCTTT. Protein product: CASSEQDRGQAFF.

The V and J genes are TRBV19 and TRBJ2-5, with unresolved D. The end of the DNA aligns better with TRBJ2-7, so the J call may be wrong. CDR1 and CDR2 from the germline V gene are LNHDA and SQIVND (reference sequence). The CDR3 sequence is 13 residues long. In DNA, the CDR3 is TGTGCCAGTAGTATAGGGTTGCTCCACGAGCAGTACTTC. Translated, it gives CASSIGLLHEQYF.

V gene TRBV19 combines with J gene TRBJ2-6, with D perhaps matching TRBD1 (6 bases). Germline V gene lookup returns CDR1 LNHDA and CDR2 SQIVND (reference sequence). The germline V and J ends were trimmed by 4 bases and 1 base, with 8 bases remaining between them. The CDR3 spans 15 residues. The CDR3 protein is CASSTGVSGANVLTF. CDR3 sequence (DNA): TGTGCCAGTAGTACAGGGGTTTCTGGGGCCAACGTCCTGACTTTC.